A selection of T cell receptor beta chains follows, all from one sample in a study of CD4+ T cells in melanoma. Using immunoSEQ multiplex PCR, the repertoire was profiled, and TCRdb retains in-frame clones only, with some absent. The sample contains 9,500 to 11,000 clones, about 59% of which appear only once. Sample: cells from a culture (not recorded whether cultured in vitro). The source of these receptors is a human donor with melanoma. Both conserved end residues are part of each CDR3. Rows give clone size only sometimes, using once, few, many, or a class for an expanded clone.

clone_size: once; cdr3_length: 15; j_call: TRBJ1-5; v_call: TRBV4-1; cdr3_aa: CASSQGRAAFSPQHF
clone_size: -; cdr3_length: 13; j_call: TRBJ2-2; v_call: TRBV6-4; cdr3_aa: CASSVEEHGELFF
clone_size: few; cdr3_length: 17; j_call: TRBJ2-5; v_call: TRBV4-2; cdr3_aa: CASSQDNGDMYQETQYF
clone_size: -; cdr3_length: 14; j_call: TRBJ2-7; v_call: TRBV5-4; cdr3_aa: CASSAPQGSYEQYF
clone_size: few; cdr3_length: 13; j_call: TRBJ1-5; v_call: TRBV19; cdr3_aa: CASSIPGDQPQHF
clone_size: -; cdr3_length: 11; j_call: TRBJ2-3; v_call: TRBV2; cdr3_aa: CASSQGWAQYF
clone_size: -; cdr3_length: 14; j_call: TRBJ2-2; v_call: TRBV19; cdr3_aa: CASSIRGDTGELFF
clone_size: -; cdr3_length: 15; j_call: TRBJ2-3; v_call: TRBV9; cdr3_aa: CASSVAPRETDTQYF
clone_size: -; cdr3_length: 17; j_call: TRBJ2-1; v_call: TRBV7-8; cdr3_aa: CASSSNPGLADKNEQFF
clone_size: -; cdr3_length: 16; j_call: TRBJ1-6; v_call: TRBV11-2; cdr3_aa: CASSTDRGRIGSPLHF
clone_size: -; cdr3_length: 15; j_call: TRBJ1-5; v_call: TRBV6-5; cdr3_aa: CASRRDSGERQPQHF